This passage covers 16 T cell receptor beta chains from one sample sequenced in a study of blood T cell repertoires in COVID-19. Generated by immunoSEQ multiplex PCR, the TCRdb table keeps only in-frame clones and is missing some. This table has 300,000 to 400,000 clones, approximately 83% appearing once. The sample was PBMCs or T cells enriched from blood (not recorded which). These TCRs come from a middle-aged woman with acute COVID-19.

The V and J genes are TRBV5-8 and TRBJ1-4, with 10 bases that match TRBD1. This CDR3 has 14 residues. The germline V gene has CDR1 SGHTS and CDR2 YDEGEE. Trimming removed 6 bases from V and 7 bases from J; junction bases left unmatched: 6. Here the CDR3 DNA reads TGTGCCAGCACGTCCGGGACAGGGGTTGAAAAACTGTTTTTT. It yields the protein CASTSGTGVEKLFF. Complete variable domain (other parts from reference TRBV5-8 and TRBJ1-4): EAGVTQSPTHLIKTRGQQATLRCSPISGHTSVYWYQQALGLGLQFLLWYDEGEERNRGNFPPRFSGRQFPNYSSELNVNALELEDSALYLCASTSGTGVEKLFFGSGTQLSVL.

The chain uses TRBV20-1 and TRBJ1-2; TRBD1 matches 11 bases. Trimming removed 5 bases from V and 7 bases from J; junction bases left unmatched: 0. Per the germline V gene, CDR1 is DFQATT and CDR2 is SNEGSKA (reference sequence). CDR3 length: 11 residues. CDR3 DNA: TGCAGTGCTGGACAGGGGGCTGGCTACACCTTC. It translates to CSAGQGAGYTF.

The chain couples TRBV6-1 to TRBJ2-1; TRBD2 agrees at 10 bases. The CDR3 is made up of 15 amino acids. With V trimmed by 2 bases and J by 7 bases, 5 bases remained unmatched. From germline, CDR1 is MNHNS and CDR2 SASEGT. The CDR3 is CASSELTSGMNEQFF. The CDR3 nucleotides are TGTGCCAGCAGTGAACTCACTAGCGGGATGAATGAGCAGTTCTTC.

This clone was found a few times. This chain joins TRBV19 and TRBJ2-2; TRBD1 is a possible D gene (6 bases). Deletions cut 4 bases from V and 0 bases from J, with 9 bases between. The germline CDR1 and CDR2 sequences are LNHDA and SQIVND (reference sequence). This CDR3 is 15 amino acids long. The CDR3 is CASSRDRTNTGELFF. CDR3 DNA sequence: TGTGCCAGTAGTAGAGACAGGACGAACACCGGGGAGCTGTTTTTT.

J is TRBJ2-2 and V is TRBV9, with 8 bases that match TRBD2. From germline, CDR1 is SGDLS and CDR2 YYNGEE. The CDR3 consists of 17 residues. Trimming cost V 0 bases and J 0 bases; bases outside gene matches: 4. The CDR3 DNA reads TGTGCCAGCAGCGTAGGCGACGGGAGGGCGAACACCGGGGAGCTGTTTTTT. Protein product: CASSVGDGRANTGELFF.

The V gene is TRBV2, the J gene TRBJ1-2; D unclear. Deletions cut 0 bases from V and 8 bases from J, with 25 bases between. The CDR3 has 18 residues. Germline values: CDR1 SNHLY, CDR2 FYNNEI. CDR3 in DNA: TGTGCCAGCAGTGAAGCGCTTCGGAGGAGGCCCATCGGTCGGGGCTACACCTTC. Translation gives CASSEALRRRPIGRGYTF.

The V gene is TRBV27, the J gene TRBJ1-1, with 8 bases aligning to TRBD1. The germline gives CDR1 MNHEY, CDR2 SMNVEV (reference sequence). V gave up 6 bases and J gave up 7 bases; unmatched junction bases: 4. The CDR3 totals 12 residues. The chain's CDR3 is CASRTDRGEAFF. CDR3 DNA: TGTGCCAGCAGGACCGACAGGGGTGAAGCTTTCTTT.

The chain recombines TRBV4-3 with TRBJ2-7; TRBD2 aligns across 10 bases. Germline CDR1 and CDR2: LGHNA and YSLEER. This CDR3 is built from 15 residues. V lost 1 base to trimming and J lost 2 bases; unmatched junction nucleotides: 2. CDR3 sequence reads: CASSQVAGGAYEQYF. The CDR3 DNA follows: TGCGCCAGCAGCCAAGTAGCGGGGGGCGCCTACGAGCAGTACTTC.

V usage is TRBV27 and J usage is TRBJ2-7, with D tentatively TRBD1 (5 bases). Germline-derived CDR1 and CDR2 are MNHEY and SMNVEV (reference sequence). The CDR3 is made up of 14 amino acids. Trimming stripped 3 bases from V and 3 bases from J, with 12 bases between. For the CDR3, the DNA is TGTGCCAGCAGTTTCGACAGCACGATCTACGAGCAGTACTTC. Translated: CASSFDSTIYEQYF.

This chain uses TRBV5-4 with TRBJ1-3; D is undetermined. V was shortened by 4 bases and J by 5 bases, with 22 bases between the two germline ends. Germline V lookup: CDR1 SGHNT, CDR2 YYREEE (reference sequence). The CDR3 spans 17 residues. The CDR3 loop reads CASSLGGGQTTRNTIYF. In DNA, the CDR3 is TGTGCCAGCAGCCTTGGTGGAGGCCAGACAACACGAAACACCATATATTTT.

This clone has only one observation. The V gene is TRBV6-5, the J gene TRBJ1-6, with a weak D call TRBD1 (6 bases). CDR3 length equals 16 residues. The germline V gene has CDR1 MNHEY and CDR2 SVGAGI. V dropped 2 bases and J dropped 9 bases, with 17 bases sitting between them. CDR3: CASSYGRGGVGSPLHF. The CDR3 coding sequence is TGTGCCAGCAGTTACGGAAGGGGGGGAGTGGGTTCACCCCTCCACTTT.

This chain joins TRBV4-3 and TRBJ2-7, with D possibly matching TRBD2 (6 bases). Trimming removed 2 bases from V and 4 bases from J, with 15 bases in between. CDR1 is LGHNA and CDR2 is YSLEER in the germline V gene. The CDR3 has 15 residues. CDR3 amino acids: CASSQLDGGFYEQYF. CDR3 DNA: TGCGCCAGCAGCCAACTTGATGGAGGGTTTTACGAGCAGTACTTC.

This clone was counted only a few times. The chain links TRBV5-1 to TRBJ2-7; maybe TRBD1 (6 bases). Per germline, CDR1 SGHRS and CDR2 YFSETQ. The CDR3 totals 15 residues. With 2 bases removed from V and 0 bases from J, the gap between germline ends came to 12 bases. CDR3: CASSLQTGVSYEQYF. The CDR3 nucleotides read TGCGCCAGCAGCTTACAGACAGGCGTCTCCTACGAGCAGTACTTC. The whole variable domain, filled in from reference TRBV5-1 and TRBJ2-7, reads KAGVTQTPRYLIKTRGQQVTLSCSPISGHRSVSWYQQTPGQGLQFLFEYFSETQRNKGNFPGRFSGRQFSNSRSEMNVSTLELGDSALYLCASSLQTGVSYEQYFGPGTRLTVT.

The chain employs TRBV11-2 and TRBJ2-1; 14 bases are a match to TRBD2. The CDR3 is made up of 17 amino acids. From germline, CDR1 is SGHAT and CDR2 FQNNGV. Trimming at V came to 0 bases and at J to 6 bases, leaving 4 bases not matched to a gene. The CDR3 spells CASSLEGLAGVTNEQFF. The CDR3 DNA is TGTGCCAGCAGCTTAGAGGGACTAGCGGGAGTAACCAATGAGCAGTTCTTC.

This clone has more than one count but fewer than ten. J is TRBJ2-7 and V is TRBV2; 13 bases align to TRBD2. The CDR3 runs 15 residues. Germline assignment: CDR1 SNHLY and CDR2 FYNNEI. V trimming: 6 bases; J trimming: 5 bases; junction bases outside the gene matches: 7. The CDR3, as DNA: TGTGCCAGCAGGGAGAGGACTAGCGGGAGCAACGAGCAGTACTTC. Protein sequence: CASRERTSGSNEQYF.

V is TRBV5-8 and J is TRBJ2-1, with unresolved D. Trimming stripped 5 bases from V and 0 bases from J, with 9 bases between. The CDR3 spans 14 residues. Germline assignment: CDR1 SGHTS and CDR2 YDEGEE. The CDR3 coding sequence is TGTGCCAGCAGTCATATCAGCTCCTACAATGAGCAGTTCTTC. Encoded protein: CASSHISSYNEQFF.